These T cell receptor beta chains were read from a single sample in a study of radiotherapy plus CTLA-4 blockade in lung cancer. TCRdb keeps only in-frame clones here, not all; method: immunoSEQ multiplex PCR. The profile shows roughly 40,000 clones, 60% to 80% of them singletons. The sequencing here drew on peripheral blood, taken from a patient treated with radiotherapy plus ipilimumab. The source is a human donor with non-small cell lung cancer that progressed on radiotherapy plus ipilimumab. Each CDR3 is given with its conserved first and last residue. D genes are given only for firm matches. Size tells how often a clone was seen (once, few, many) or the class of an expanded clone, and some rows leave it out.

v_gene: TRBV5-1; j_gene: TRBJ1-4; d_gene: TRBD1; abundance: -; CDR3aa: CASSPQTGTGEKLFF; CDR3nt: TGCGCCAGCAGCCCCCAGACAGGGACTGGCGAAAAACTGTTTTTT
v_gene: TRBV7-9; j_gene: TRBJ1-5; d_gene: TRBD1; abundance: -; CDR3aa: CASSLVGTGGVGNQPQHF; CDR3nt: TGTGCCAGCAGCTTAGTAGGGACAGGGGGCGTGGGGAATCAGCCCCAGCATTTT
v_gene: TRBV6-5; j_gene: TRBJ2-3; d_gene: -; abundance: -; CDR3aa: CASSYSRQGGDTQYF; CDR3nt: TGTGCCAGCAGTTACTCGAGGCAGGGGGGAGATACGCAGTATTTT
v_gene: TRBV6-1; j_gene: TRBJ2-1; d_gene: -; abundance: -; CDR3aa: CASSDGLLPYNEQFF; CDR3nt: TGTGCCAGCAGCGATGGACTCCTCCCCTACAATGAGCAGTTCTTC
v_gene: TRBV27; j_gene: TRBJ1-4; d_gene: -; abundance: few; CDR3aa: CASRPGVLSNEKLFF; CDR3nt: TGTGCCAGCAGGCCCGGGGTGCTGTCTAATGAAAAACTGTTTTTT
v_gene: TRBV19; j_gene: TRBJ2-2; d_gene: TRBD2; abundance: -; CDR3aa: CASSPYSGLAVTGELFF; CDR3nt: TGTGCCAGTAGCCCGTATTCGGGACTAGCGGTCACCGGGGAGCTGTTTTTT
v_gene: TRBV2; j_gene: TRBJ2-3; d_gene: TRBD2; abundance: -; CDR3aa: CASSEDLAGSPGDTQYF; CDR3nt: TGTGCCAGCAGTGAGGATCTAGCGGGGAGCCCGGGGGATACGCAGTATTTT
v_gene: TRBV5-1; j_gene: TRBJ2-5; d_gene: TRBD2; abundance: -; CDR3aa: CASTLGGYQETQYF; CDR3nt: TGCGCCAGCACTTTGGGGGGGTACCAAGAGACCCAGTACTTC
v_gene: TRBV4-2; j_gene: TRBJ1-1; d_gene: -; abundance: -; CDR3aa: CASSLNPGANTEAFF; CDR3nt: TGTGCCAGCAGCCTAAATCCAGGGGCCAACACTGAAGCTTTCTTT
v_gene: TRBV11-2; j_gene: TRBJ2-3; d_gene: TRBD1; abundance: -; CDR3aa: CASSLDPDRPQYF; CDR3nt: TGTGCCAGCAGCTTAGACCCGGACAGGCCGCAGTATTTT
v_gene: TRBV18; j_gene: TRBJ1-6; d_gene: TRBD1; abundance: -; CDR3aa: CASSPNGQGAGNSPLHF; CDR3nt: TGTGCCAGCTCACCAAATGGACAGGGGGCTGGTAATTCACCCCTCCACTTT
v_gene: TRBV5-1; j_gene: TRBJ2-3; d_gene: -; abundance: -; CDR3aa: CASSLEGGVDTQYF; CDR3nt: TGCGCCAGCAGCTTGGAGGGGGGGGTAGATACGCAGTATTTT
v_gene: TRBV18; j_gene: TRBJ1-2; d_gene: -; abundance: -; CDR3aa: CASSPVDTSNYGYTF; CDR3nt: TGTGCCAGCTCACCGGTCGACACATCTAACTATGGCTACACCTTC
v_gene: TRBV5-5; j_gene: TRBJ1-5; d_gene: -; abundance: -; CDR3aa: CASSLDAFYSNQPQHF; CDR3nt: TGTGCCAGCAGCTTGGACGCGTTCTATAGCAATCAGCCCCAGCATTTT
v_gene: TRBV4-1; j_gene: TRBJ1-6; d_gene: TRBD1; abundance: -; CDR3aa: CASSDDRAGGNSPLHF; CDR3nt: TGCGCCAGCAGCGATGACAGGGCGGGGGGTAATTCACCCCTCCACTTT
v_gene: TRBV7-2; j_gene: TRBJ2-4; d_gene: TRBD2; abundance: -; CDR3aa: CASSPRRGLAWGGNIQYF; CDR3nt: TGTGCCAGCAGCCCCCGACGCGGACTAGCGTGGGGAGGGAACATTCAGTACTTC
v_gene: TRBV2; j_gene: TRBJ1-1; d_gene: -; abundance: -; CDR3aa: CASTRQMNTEAFF; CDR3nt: TGTGCCAGCACCCGACAGATGAACACTGAAGCTTTCTTT
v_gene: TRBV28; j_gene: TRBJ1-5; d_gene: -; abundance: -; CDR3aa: CASSLLTGPLNQPQHF; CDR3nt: TGTGCCAGCAGTTTATTGACAGGCCCTCTCAATCAGCCCCAGCATTTT
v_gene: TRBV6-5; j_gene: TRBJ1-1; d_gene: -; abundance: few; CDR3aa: CASSYTENTEAFF; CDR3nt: TGTGCCAGCAGCTATACAGAGAACACTGAAGCTTTCTTT
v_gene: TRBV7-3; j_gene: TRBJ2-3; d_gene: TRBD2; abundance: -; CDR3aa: CASSARLATDTQYF; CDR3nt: TGTGCCAGCAGCGCCAGACTAGCGACAGATACGCAGTATTTT
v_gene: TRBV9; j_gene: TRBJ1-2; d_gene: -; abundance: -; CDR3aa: CASSVSGQSLKNYGYTF; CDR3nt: TGTGCCAGCAGCGTATCTGGACAGAGCCTAAAGAACTATGGCTACACCTTC
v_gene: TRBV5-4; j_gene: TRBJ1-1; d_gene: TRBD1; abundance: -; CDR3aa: CASSLDATGDFQAFF; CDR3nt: TGTGCCAGCAGCTTGGACGCGACAGGGGATTTCCAAGCTTTCTTT
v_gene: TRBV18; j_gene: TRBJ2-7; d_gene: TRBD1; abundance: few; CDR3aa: CASSRDSYEQYF; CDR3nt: TGTGCCAGCTCACGGGACAGCTACGAGCAGTACTTC
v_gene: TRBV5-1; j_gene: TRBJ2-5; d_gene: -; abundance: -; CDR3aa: CASSSVDSVETQYF; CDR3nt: TGCGCCAGCAGCTCGGTGGACAGCGTGGAGACCCAGTACTTC
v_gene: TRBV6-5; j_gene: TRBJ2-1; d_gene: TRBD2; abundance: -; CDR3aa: CASSFLAGGLDEQFF; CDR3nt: TGTGCCAGCAGTTTCTTAGCGGGGGGGCTGGATGAGCAGTTCTTC
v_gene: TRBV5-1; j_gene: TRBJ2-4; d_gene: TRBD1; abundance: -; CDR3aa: CASSGSGTGTIQYF; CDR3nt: TGCGCCAGCAGCGGATCCGGGACAGGGACGATTCAGTACTTC
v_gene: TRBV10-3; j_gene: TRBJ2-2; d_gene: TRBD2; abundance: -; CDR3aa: CAIRTSGGETGELFF; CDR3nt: TGTGCCATCAGAACTAGCGGGGGGGAAACCGGGGAGCTGTTTTTT
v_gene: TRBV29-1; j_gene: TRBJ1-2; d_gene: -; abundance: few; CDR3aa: CSVGRGGDGYTF; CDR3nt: TGCAGCGTTGGTCGGGGCGGGGATGGCTACACCTTC
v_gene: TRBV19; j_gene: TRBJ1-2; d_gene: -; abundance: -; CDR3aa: CASSIGGPNYGYTF; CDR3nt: TGTGCCAGTAGTATCGGGGGGCCTAACTATGGCTACACCTTC
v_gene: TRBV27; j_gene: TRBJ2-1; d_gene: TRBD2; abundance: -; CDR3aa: CASSLSSGGLNEQFF; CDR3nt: TGTGCCAGCAGTTTATCGAGCGGGGGTTTGAATGAGCAGTTCTTC
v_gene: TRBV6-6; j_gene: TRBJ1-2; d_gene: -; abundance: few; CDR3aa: CASSYDGQNGYTF; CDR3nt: TGTGCCAGCAGTTATGACGGACAGAATGGCTACACCTTC
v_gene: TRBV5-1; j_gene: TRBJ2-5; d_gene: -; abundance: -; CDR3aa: CASSLDTGGVETQYF; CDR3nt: TGCGCCAGCAGCTTGGATACAGGGGGGGTGGAGACCCAGTACTTC
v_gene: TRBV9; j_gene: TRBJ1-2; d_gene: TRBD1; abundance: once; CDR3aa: CASSVGNRGTDGYTF; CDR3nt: TGTGCCAGCAGCGTAGGGAACAGGGGTACCGATGGCTACACCTTC
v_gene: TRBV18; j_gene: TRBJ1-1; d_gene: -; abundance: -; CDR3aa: CASSPHGGGTEAFF; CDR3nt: TGTGCCAGCTCACCACACGGCGGGGGCACTGAAGCTTTCTTT
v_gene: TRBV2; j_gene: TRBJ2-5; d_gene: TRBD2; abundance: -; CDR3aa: CASSQMSGGWGTQYF; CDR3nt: TGTGCCAGCAGTCAAATGAGCGGGGGCTGGGGGACCCAGTACTTC
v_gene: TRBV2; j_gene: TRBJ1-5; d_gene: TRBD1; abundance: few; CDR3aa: CASSSSDRGNQPQHF; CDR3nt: TGTGCCAGCAGTTCCTCCGACAGGGGGAATCAGCCCCAGCATTTT
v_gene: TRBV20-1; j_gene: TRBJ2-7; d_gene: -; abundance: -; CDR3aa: CSARDLYEQYF; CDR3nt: TGCAGTGCTAGAGACCTCTACGAGCAGTACTTC
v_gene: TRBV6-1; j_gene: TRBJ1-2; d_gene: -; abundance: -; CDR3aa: CASNYRVMANYTF; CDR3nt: TGTGCCAGCAACTACAGGGTTATGGCCAACTACACCTTC
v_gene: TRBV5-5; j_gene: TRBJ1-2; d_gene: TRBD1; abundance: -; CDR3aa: CASSLRQGLGYTF; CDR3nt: TGTGCCAGCAGCTTACGACAGGGTCTTGGCTACACCTTC
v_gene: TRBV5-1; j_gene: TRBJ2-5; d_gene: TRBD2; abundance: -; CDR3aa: CASSLGLAGETQYF; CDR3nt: TGCGCCAGCAGCTTGGGCCTAGCGGGGGAGACCCAGTACTTC
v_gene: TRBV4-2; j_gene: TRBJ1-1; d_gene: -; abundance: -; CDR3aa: CASSEHGGFAVEAFF; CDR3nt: TGTGCCAGCAGCGAACACGGAGGGTTCGCCGTCGAGGCTTTCTTT
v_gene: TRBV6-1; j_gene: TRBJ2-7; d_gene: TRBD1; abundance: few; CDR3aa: CASSPDRGPYEQYF; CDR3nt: TGTGCCAGCAGTCCGGACAGGGGCCCCTACGAGCAGTACTTC
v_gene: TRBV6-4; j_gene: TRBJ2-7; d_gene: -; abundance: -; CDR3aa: CASRGLSFYEQYF; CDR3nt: TGTGCCAGCAGGGGGCTTTCCTTCTACGAGCAGTACTTC
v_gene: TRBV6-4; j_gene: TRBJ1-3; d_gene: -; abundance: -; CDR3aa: CASSDKRGTTSGNTIYF; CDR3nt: TGTGCCAGCAGTGACAAGAGGGGGACAACCTCTGGAAACACCATATATTTT
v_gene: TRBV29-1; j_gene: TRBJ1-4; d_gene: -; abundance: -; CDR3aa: CSAATGRGIEKLFF; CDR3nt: TGCAGCGCCGCGACAGGTCGGGGAATTGAAAAACTGTTTTTT
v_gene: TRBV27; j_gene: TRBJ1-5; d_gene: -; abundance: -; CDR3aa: CASRPGTISNQPQHF; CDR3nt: TGTGCCAGCAGACCCGGGACAATTAGCAATCAGCCCCAGCATTTT
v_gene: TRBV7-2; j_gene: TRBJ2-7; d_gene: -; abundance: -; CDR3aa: CASSPQGFSSYEQYF; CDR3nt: TGTGCCAGCAGCCCCCAGGGTTTTAGCTCCTACGAGCAGTACTTC
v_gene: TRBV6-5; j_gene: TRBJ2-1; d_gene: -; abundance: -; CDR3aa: CASSYRRSSYNEQFF; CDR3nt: TGTGCCAGCAGTTATAGACGGAGCTCCTACAATGAGCAGTTCTTC
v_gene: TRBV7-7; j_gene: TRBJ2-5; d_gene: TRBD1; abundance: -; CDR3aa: CASSLAPPAGTGVQETQYF; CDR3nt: TGTGCTAGCAGCTTAGCCCCCCCAGCCGGGACAGGGGTCCAAGAGACCCAGTACTTC
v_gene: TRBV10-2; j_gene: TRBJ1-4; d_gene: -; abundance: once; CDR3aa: CASSDSATNEKLFF; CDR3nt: TGCGCCAGCAGCGACTCAGCAACTAATGAAAAGCTGTTTTTT
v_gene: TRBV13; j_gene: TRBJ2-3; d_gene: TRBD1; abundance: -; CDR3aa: CASSLDGTGGIDTQYF; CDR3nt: TGTGCCAGCAGCTTAGATGGGACAGGGGGCATAGATACGCAGTATTTT
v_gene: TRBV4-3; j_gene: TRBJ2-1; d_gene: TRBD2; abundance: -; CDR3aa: CASSQDQTSGGPPQFF; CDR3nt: TGCGCCAGCAGCCAAGATCAAACTAGCGGGGGCCCCCCACAGTTCTTC
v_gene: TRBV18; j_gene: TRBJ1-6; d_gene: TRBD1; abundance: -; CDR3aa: CASSPGTGGAFSNSPLHF; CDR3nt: TGTGCCAGCTCGCCCGGGACAGGGGGCGCATTTAGTAATTCACCCCTCCACTTT
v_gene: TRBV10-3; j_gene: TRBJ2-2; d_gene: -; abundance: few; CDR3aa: CAISELGGRELFF; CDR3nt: TGTGCCATCAGTGAGCTGGGGGGAAGGGAGCTGTTTTTT
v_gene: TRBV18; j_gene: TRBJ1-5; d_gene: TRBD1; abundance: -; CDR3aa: CASSPGTGFNQPQHF; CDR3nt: TGTGCCAGCTCCCCCGGGACAGGGTTTAATCAGCCCCAGCATTTT
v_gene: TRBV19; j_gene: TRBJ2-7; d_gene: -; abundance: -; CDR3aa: CASSEGTGLASEQYF; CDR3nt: TGTGCCAGTAGTGAAGGCACAGGGTTGGCGTCCGAGCAGTACTTC
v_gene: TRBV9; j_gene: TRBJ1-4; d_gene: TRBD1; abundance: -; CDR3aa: CASSARTGVAVREKLFF; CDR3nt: TGTGCCAGCAGCGCCAGGACAGGGGTCGCAGTTCGTGAAAAACTGTTTTTT